Detailed here is one T cell receptor (beta chain). Its matching antigen is unknown. Only in-frame clones appear in the TCRdb table, and some are missing; sequencing was by immunoSEQ multiplex PCR. This table has around 190,000 clones, just over 85% appearing once. This entry belongs to a study of T cell responses to AZD1222 COVID-19 vaccine. This CDR3 has 13 residues. Germline V lookup: CDR1 MNHEY, CDR2 SVGAGI. V lost 6 bases to trimming and J lost 7 bases, with 15 bases between them. Study-wide results and caveats: Spike-specific TCRs gained breadth and depth after people received two AZD1222 doses.

This sequence joins TRBV6-5 and TRBJ1-1, with a weak D call TRBD1 (5 bases). This TCR was recovered from an adult who received the AZD1222 COVID-19 vaccine. The specimen was peripheral blood, collected 28 days after the second AZD1222 dose. The CDR3 DNA reads TGTGCCAGCAGAAAAATGGGGGGGGATGAAGCTTTCTTT. Its translation: CASRKMGGDEAFF.